This TCR beta chain was documented in a study of blood T cell repertoires in COVID-19. Study-level background: Sites in the United States, Italy and Spain provided acute and convalescent COVID-19 samples. PBMCs, B-cell-depleted T cells, or T cells provided the cDNA or gDNA that made up the material.

This clone has a single count. Original data processing: Using reference gene primer amplification, nucleated cell counts were estimated. The data were produced by immunoSEQ multiplex PCR, yet TCRdb's version contains in-frame clones alone and is incomplete. V and J calls and clone size follow that table, whereas D and trimming were derived from the DNA. The sample holds 170,000 or so clones, 85% to 90% seen once. Seattle enrolled patients during active infection and tracked them longitudinally. V trimming: 3 bases; J trimming: 8 bases; junction bases outside the gene matches: 15. The CDR3 contains 17 residues. In germline, CDR1 is MNHEY, CDR2 SMNVEV (reference sequence).

What was sequenced was peripheral blood. The rearrangement links TRBV27 to TRBJ1-4; 7 bases fit TRBD1. The source of this sequence is a man aged 55 to 70 with COVID-19, enrolled during active disease. CDR3 loop: CASSFSRTTGVWEKLFF. The CDR3 DNA reads TGTGCCAGCAGTTTTTCGCGCACAACAGGGGTTTGGGAAAAACTGTTTTTT. Variable domain in full (rest from reference TRBV27 and TRBJ1-4): EAQVTQNPRYLITVTGKKLTVTCSQNMNHEYMSWYRQDPGLGLRQIYYSMNVEVTDKGDVPEGYKVSRKEKRNFPLILESPSPNQTSLYFCASSFSRTTGVWEKLFFGSGTQLSVL.